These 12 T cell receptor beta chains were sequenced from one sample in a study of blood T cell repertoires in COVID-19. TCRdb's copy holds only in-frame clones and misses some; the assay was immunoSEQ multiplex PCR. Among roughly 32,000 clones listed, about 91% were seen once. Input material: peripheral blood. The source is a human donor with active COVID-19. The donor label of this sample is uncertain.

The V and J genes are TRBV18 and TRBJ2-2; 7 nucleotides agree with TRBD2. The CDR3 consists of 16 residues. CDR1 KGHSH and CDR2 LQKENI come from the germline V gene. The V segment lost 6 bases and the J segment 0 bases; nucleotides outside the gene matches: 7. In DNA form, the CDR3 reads TGTGCCAGCTCTCTGAATGGGGGGGCGAACACCGGGGAGCTGTTTTTT. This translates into CASSLNGGANTGELFF.

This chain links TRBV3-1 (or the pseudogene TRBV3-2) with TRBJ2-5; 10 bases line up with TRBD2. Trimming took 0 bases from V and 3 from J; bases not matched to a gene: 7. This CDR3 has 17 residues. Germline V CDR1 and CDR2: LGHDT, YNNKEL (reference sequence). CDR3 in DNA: TGTGCCAGCAGCCAAGATCTAGCGGGAGAAGGGAAAGAGACCCAGTACTTC. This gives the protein CASSQDLAGEGKETQYF.

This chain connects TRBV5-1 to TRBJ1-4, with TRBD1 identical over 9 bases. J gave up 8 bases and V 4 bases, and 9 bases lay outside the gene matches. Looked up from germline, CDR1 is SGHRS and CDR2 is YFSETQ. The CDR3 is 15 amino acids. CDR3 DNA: TGCGCCAGCAGCCTTTGGACAGGGGTTGGAGAAAAACTGTTTTTT. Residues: CASSLWTGVGEKLFF.

This CDR3 is CASSRTSGANTGELFF. DNA of the CDR3: TGTGCCAGCAGCCGGACTAGCGGTGCAAACACCGGGGAGCTGTTTTTT. The chain couples TRBV2 to TRBJ2-2; 10 positions agree with TRBD2. V trimming: 6 bases; J trimming: 2 bases; junction bases outside the gene matches: 6. CDR1 is SNHLY and CDR2 is FYNNEI in the germline V gene. This CDR3 is built from 16 residues.

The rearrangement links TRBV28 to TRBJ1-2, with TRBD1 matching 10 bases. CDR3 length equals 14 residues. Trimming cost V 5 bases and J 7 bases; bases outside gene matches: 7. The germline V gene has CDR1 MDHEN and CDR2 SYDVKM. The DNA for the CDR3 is TGTGCCAGCAGTCTAATGACAGGGGGCATTGGCTACACCTTC. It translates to CASSLMTGGIGYTF.

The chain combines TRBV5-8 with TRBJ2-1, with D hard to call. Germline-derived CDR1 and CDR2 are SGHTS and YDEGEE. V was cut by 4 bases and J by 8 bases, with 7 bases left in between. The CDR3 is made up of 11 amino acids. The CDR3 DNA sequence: TGTGCCAGCAGCCCGTTAGATGAGCAGTTCTTC. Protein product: CASSPLDEQFF.

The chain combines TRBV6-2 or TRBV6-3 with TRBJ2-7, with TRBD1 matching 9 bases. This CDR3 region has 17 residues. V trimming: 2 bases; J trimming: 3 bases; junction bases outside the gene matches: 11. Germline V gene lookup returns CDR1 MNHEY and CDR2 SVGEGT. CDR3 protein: CASSYNRQGGLNYEQYF. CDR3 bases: TGTGCCAGCAGTTACAACCGACAGGGGGGCTTGAACTACGAGCAGTACTTC.

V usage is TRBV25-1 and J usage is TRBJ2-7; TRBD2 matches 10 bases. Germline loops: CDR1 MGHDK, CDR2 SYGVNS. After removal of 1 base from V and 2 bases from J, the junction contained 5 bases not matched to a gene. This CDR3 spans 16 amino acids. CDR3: CASSEWGLAGAYEQYF. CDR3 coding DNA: TGTGCCAGCAGTGAATGGGGCCTAGCGGGAGCCTACGAGCAGTACTTC.

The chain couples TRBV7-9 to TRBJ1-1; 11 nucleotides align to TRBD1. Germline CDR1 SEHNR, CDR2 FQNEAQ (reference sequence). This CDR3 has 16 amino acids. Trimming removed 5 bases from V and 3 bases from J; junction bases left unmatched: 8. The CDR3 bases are TGTGCCAGCAGCCAGGGGACAGGGGGGATGGACACTGAAGCTTTCTTT. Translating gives CASSQGTGGMDTEAFF. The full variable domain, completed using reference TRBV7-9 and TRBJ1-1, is DTGVSQNPRHKITKRGQNVTFRCDPISEHNRLYWYRQTLGQGPEFLTYFQNEAQLEKSRLLSDRFSAERPKGSFSTLEIQRTEQGDSAMYLCASSQGTGGMDTEAFFGQGTRLTVV.

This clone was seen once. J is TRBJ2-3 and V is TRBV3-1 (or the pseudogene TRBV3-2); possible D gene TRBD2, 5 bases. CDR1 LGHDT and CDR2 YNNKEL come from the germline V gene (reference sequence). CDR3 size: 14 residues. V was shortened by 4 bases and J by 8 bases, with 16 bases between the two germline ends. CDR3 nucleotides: TGTGCCAGCAGCCCCGCGGAGGCCCGGGGTACGCAGTATTTT. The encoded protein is CASSPAEARGTQYF.

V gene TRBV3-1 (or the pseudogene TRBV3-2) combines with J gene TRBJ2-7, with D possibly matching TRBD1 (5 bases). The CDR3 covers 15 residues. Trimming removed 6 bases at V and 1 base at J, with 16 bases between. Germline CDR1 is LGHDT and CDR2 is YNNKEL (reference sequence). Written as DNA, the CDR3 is TGTGCCAGCAGTCCCGGACATCCCCCGTCCTACGAGCAGTACTTC. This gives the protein CASSPGHPPSYEQYF.

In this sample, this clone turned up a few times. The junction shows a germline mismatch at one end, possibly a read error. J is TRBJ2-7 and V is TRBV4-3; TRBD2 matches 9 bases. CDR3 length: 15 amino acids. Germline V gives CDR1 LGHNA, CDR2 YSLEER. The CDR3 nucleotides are TGCGCCAGCAGTCAAGGGATAGCGGGAGTATACGAGCAGTACTTC. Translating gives CASSQGIAGVYEQYF.